Each of the 17 T cell receptor beta chains below was sequenced from the same sample in a study of patients and donors after allogeneic stem cell transplantation. TCRdb re-analysed the RT-PCR reads in MiXCR, keeping a single row per CDR3 protein. The table lists about a million distinct CDR3 sequences, around 17% of them singletons. Sequencing used blood, either unsorted or a sorted T cell fraction (not recorded which). The receptors stem from a human donor who was either an allogeneic HSCT recipient or a stem cell or donor lymphocyte infusion donor (not recorded which). It is not recorded whose cells these are; they may come from a transplant donor.

The V gene is TRBV20-1, the J gene TRBJ1-1; maybe TRBD1 (5 bases). From germline, CDR1 is DFQATT and CDR2 SNEGSKA (reference sequence). Trimming removed 7 bases from V and 3 bases from J, with 15 bases in between. This CDR3 comprises 13 residues. CDR3 nucleotide sequence: TGCAGTGTTATTGGTCAGGGCGACACTGAAGCTTTCTTT. As protein: CSVIGQGDTEAFF.

This clonotype was observed many times. Germline is not matched at one junction end, which may reflect a read error. The CDR3 DNA sequence: TGCAGCGTACCAGGACAGCAGAACTTC. It encodes CSVPGQQNF. The chain uses TRBV29-1 and TRBJ1-2, with D possibly being TRBD1 (6 bases). Germline V gives CDR1 SQVTM, CDR2 ANQGSEA. This CDR3 is built from 9 residues.

This clonotype was detected only a few times. The chain joins TRBV12-3 or TRBV12-4 to TRBJ2-7; 8 bases are shared with TRBD1. V was clipped by 7 bases and J by 2 bases; unmatched bases: 7. The CDR3 runs to 14 residues. CDR3: CASKRQGPAYEQYF. The CDR3 nucleotides are TGTGCCAGCAAGAGACAGGGGCCCGCCTACGAGCAGTACTTC.

V gene TRBV30 combines with J gene TRBJ1-1, with D unresolved. V lost 5 bases and J 7 bases, leaving 8 bases between the germline ends. Germline V gene lookup returns CDR1 GTSNPN and CDR2 SVGIG (reference sequence). CDR3 length equals 10 residues. The CDR3 nucleotides are TGTGCCTGGGGACTAGGTGAAGCTTTCTTT. As protein: CAWGLGEAFF.

This clonotype turned up a few times. The chain joins TRBV13 to TRBJ2-1; possibly TRBD1 for D (5 bases). CDR3 length: 15 amino acids. The V end was cut by 5 bases, the J end by 6 bases, with 17 bases between. CDR1 is PRHDT and CDR2 is FYEKMQ in the germline V gene (reference sequence). CDR3 DNA sequence: TGTGCCAGCAGCCCCCGCCTAGGGGCCTCCAATGAGCAGTTCTTC. It yields the protein CASSPRLGASNEQFF.

As DNA, the CDR3 is TGTGCCAGCAGCCAACCGCGATTCGGGCGTTACAATGAGCAGTTCTTC. Translating gives CASSQPRFGRYNEQFF. The chain joins TRBV14 to TRBJ2-1; D is uncertain. V dropped 2 bases and J dropped 4 bases, with 15 bases sitting between them. The CDR3 covers 16 residues. Germline loops: CDR1 SGHDN, CDR2 FVKESK.

In this sample, this clonotype turned up a few times. The V call is TRBV6-1, the J call TRBJ1-2, with 11 nucleotides matching TRBD1. The V segment lost 6 bases and the J segment 8 bases; nucleotides outside the gene matches: 8. The CDR3 has 14 residues. Germline V lookup: CDR1 MNHNS, CDR2 SASEGT. The CDR3 spells CASRRTGTGGGYTF. The CDR3 DNA follows: TGTGCCAGCAGACGTACCGGGACAGGGGGGGGCTACACCTTC.

This chain joins TRBV4-3 and TRBJ1-3, with D unresolved. Trimming took 0 bases from V and 3 from J, leaving 12 bases between them. Per germline, CDR1 LGHNA and CDR2 YSLEER. The CDR3 runs to 16 residues. CDR3 amino acids: CASSQEAALFGNTIYF. DNA for the CDR3: TGCGCCAGCAGCCAAGAAGCAGCGCTCTTTGGAAACACCATATATTTT.

J is TRBJ2-3 and V is TRBV4-1; 7 bases line up with TRBD2. CDR1 MGHRA and CDR2 YSYEKL come from the germline V gene. The CDR3 is 18 amino acids. V lost 0 bases, J lost 0 bases, and 9 bases stayed unmatched. The CDR3 region is CASSQERMRGYSTDTQYF. The DNA of the CDR3 is TGCGCCAGCAGCCAAGAACGAATGCGGGGGTACAGCACAGATACGCAGTATTTT.

The chain recombines TRBV4-1 with TRBJ2-1; tentatively, D is TRBD1 or TRBD2 (5 bases each). The CDR3 has 13 amino acids. Germline V gene sequence: CDR1 MGHRA, CDR2 YSYEKL. Trimming left V 1 base short and J 13 bases short, with 14 bases between. This CDR3 is CASSQGGTGSQFF. The CDR3 DNA reads TGCGCCAGCAGCCAAGGGGGGACGGGTAGTCAGTTCTTC.

The chain has TRBV20-1 and TRBJ2-1; 8 nucleotides align to TRBD2. With 5 bases clipped from V and 8 bases from J, the junction kept 8 bases outside the gene matches. Germline V gene sequence: CDR1 DFQATT, CDR2 SNEGSKA (reference sequence). This CDR3 comprises 13 residues. CDR3: CSAREGGLDEQFF. The CDR3 DNA is TGCAGTGCTCGGGAGGGAGGGTTGGATGAGCAGTTCTTC.

The CDR3 loop is CSARKASSYNEQFF. The CDR3 nucleotides are TGCAGTGCTAGGAAAGCGAGCTCCTACAATGAGCAGTTCTTC. The chain employs TRBV20-1 and TRBJ2-1; D is unclear. CDR3 size: 14 residues. Per germline, CDR1 DFQATT and CDR2 SNEGSKA (reference sequence). V was clipped by 3 bases and J by 0 bases, with 9 bases between them.

The V gene is TRBV11-1, the J gene TRBJ2-1; 14 bases align to TRBD2. V was clipped by 4 bases and J by 0 bases; unmatched bases: 8. The V gene's germline CDR1 is SGHAT and CDR2 FQDESV (reference sequence). The CDR3 is 19 residues long. The CDR3 nucleotides are TGTGCCAGCAGCTCGACTAGCGGGAGGGCTCTGAGCTCCTACAATGAGCAGTTCTTC. Translation gives CASSSTSGRALSSYNEQFF.

This clonotype has more than one count but fewer than ten. In nucleotides, the CDR3 is TGTGCCATCACCAAAGGGACAGGGGAAGATGGCTACACCTTC. The encoded protein is CAITKGTGEDGYTF. J is TRBJ1-2 and V is TRBV10-3; 10 positions match TRBD1. The V and J ends lost 7 bases and 6 bases, in that order; junction bases with no gene match: 8. Germline V gene sequence: CDR1 ENHRY, CDR2 SYGVKD. CDR3 length: 14 amino acids.

The rearrangement joins TRBV12-3 or TRBV12-4 to TRBJ2-3, with 7 bases aligning to TRBD1. With V trimmed by 6 bases and J by 7 bases, 7 bases remained unmatched. The length of the CDR3 is 13 residues. The CDR3 loop reads CASRTTGPNTQYF. The CDR3 DNA reads as TGTGCCAGCAGGACGACAGGGCCGAATACGCAGTATTTT.

This clonotype turned up a few times. The chain combines TRBV7-9 with TRBJ2-1; TRBD2 agrees at 9 bases. Trimming took 5 bases from V and 6 from J; bases not matched to a gene: 8. Germline V gene data show CDR1 as SEHNR and CDR2 as FQNEAQ (reference sequence). The CDR3 runs to 15 residues. The CDR3 DNA is TGTGCCAGCAGCCATCGACTAGCGGTACGCAATGAGCAGTTCTTC. This encodes CASSHRLAVRNEQFF. The entire variable domain, with the rest obtained from reference TRBV7-9 and TRBJ2-1, is as follows: DTGVSQNPRHKITKRGQNVTFRCDPISEHNRLYWYRQTLGQGPEFLTYFQNEAQLEKSRLLSDRFSAERPKGSFSTLEIQRTEQGDSAMYLCASSHRLAVRNEQFFGPGTRLTVL.

This chain connects TRBV6-2 or TRBV6-3 to TRBJ2-1; 7 bases match TRBD2. This CDR3 has 14 amino acids. CDR1 is MNHEY, CDR2 SVGEGT, per germline. V shed 5 bases and J 2 bases; nucleotides not matched to a gene: 3. Here the CDR3 DNA reads TGTGCCAGCAGTACGCTAGCGGCCTACAATGAGCAGTTCTTC. Amino acids: CASSTLAAYNEQFF.